This T cell receptor beta chain was captured by sequencing in a study of blood T cell repertoires in COVID-19. This CDR3 comprises 18 residues. V dropped 5 bases and J dropped 4; count of bases not matched to a gene: 14. CDR1 and CDR2 from the germline V gene are SEHNR and FQNEAQ (reference sequence). Assay used: immunoSEQ multiplex PCR; TCRdb lists only in-frame clones, some missing. The profile shows 540,000 or so clones, about 89% of them singletons. The chain links TRBV7-9 to TRBJ1-3, with 10 bases aligning to TRBD1. Sequences were obtained from peripheral blood. This TCR derives from a woman in her fifties or sixties with COVID-19, enrolled during active disease. The CDR3 sequence is CASSLGQGLRIKGNTIYF. The CDR3 region has the DNA TGTGCCAGCAGCCTGGGACAGGGGCTTCGTATAAAGGGAAACACCATATATTTT.